These T cell receptor beta chains were read from a single sample in a study of blood T cell repertoires in COVID-19. Sequenced by immunoSEQ multiplex PCR; TCRdb stores in-frame clones only, minus some. There are some 250,000 clones in the sample; more than 65% occur only once, and 4% to 5.5% lies in the top ten. The sequenced material came from peripheral blood. These receptor sequences come from a man aged 45-65 years with active or convalescent COVID-19. Both conserved end residues are part of each CDR3. The D gene is left open where the match is weak. Size is omitted from some rows. Given values are once, few, many or a class for expanded clones.

>-|-|TRBJ1-6|TRBV3-1/TRBV3-2
TGTGCCAGCAGCCAAGAGAGGGCGGTCTCCTATAATTCACCCCTCCACTTT
CASSQERAVSYNSPLHF
>-|-|TRBJ1-1|TRBV3-1/TRBV3-2
TGTGCCAGCAGCCGTCAGAACACTGAAGCTTTCTTT
CASSRQNTEAFF
>TRBD2|-|TRBJ2-1|TRBV6-5
TGTGCCAGCAATCCCCAGGGACTAGCCGCGGATGAGCAGTTCTTC
CASNPQGLAADEQFF
>TRBD1|few|TRBJ2-7|TRBV10-3
TGTGCCATCAGGGACAGGGGTTCCTACGAGCAGTACTTC
CAIRDRGSYEQYF
>TRBD1|-|TRBJ2-7|TRBV15
TGTGCCACCAGCAGAGACAGGGGGCTGCGCGAGCAGTACTTC
CATSRDRGLREQYF
>-|-|TRBJ1-1|TRBV30
TGTGCCTGGAGTTTCCTTAGCCGCCTGGCAGCTGAAGCTTTCTTT
CAWSFLSRLAAEAFF
>-|-|TRBJ1-1|TRBV6-5
TGTGCCAGCAGTTACTCGATACAGGTCAACACTGAAGCTTTCTTT
CASSYSIQVNTEAFF
>-|-|TRBJ1-6|TRBV30
TGTGCCTGGAGTGTCTTGAGGGATAGGTCACCCCTCCACTTT
CAWSVLRDRSPLHF
>-|-|TRBJ2-1|TRBV7-3
TGTGCCAGCAGCTTGGGCGGGGGCTCCAATGAGCAGTTCTTC
CASSLGGGSNEQFF
>-|-|TRBJ2-1|TRBV24-1
TGTGCCACCAGTGATTTATGGCAGGGTGGCCACAATGAGCAGTTCTTC
CATSDLWQGGHNEQFF
>-|-|TRBJ1-2|TRBV9
TGTGCCAGCAGCGTAGACAGCAACTATGGCTACACCTTC
CASSVDSNYGYTF
>-|-|TRBJ1-1|TRBV19
TGTGCCAGTATTGGGGGGGGACCCCTAGGAGACACTGAAGCTTTCTTT
CASIGGGPLGDTEAFF
>-|-|TRBJ2-3|TRBV9
TGTGCCAGCAGCGTAGGTCCAACAGATACGCAGTATTTT
CASSVGPTDTQYF
>-|-|TRBJ1-2|TRBV13
TGTGCCAGCAGCCCCCGGGGGGGGACCTTGACCTACTATGGCTACACCTTC
CASSPRGGTLTYYGYTF
>-|-|TRBJ1-2|TRBV3-1/TRBV3-2
TGTGCCAGCAGCCAAGGGAGACAGGTCGGCTACACCTTC
CASSQGRQVGYTF
>-|-|TRBJ1-5|TRBV2
TGTGCCAGCACCGAGGAAAGGTGGCCCAATCAGCCCCAGCATTTT
CASTEERWPNQPQHF
>TRBD2|once|TRBJ2-7|TRBV19
TGTGCCAGTACCCCTGGACTAGCGGGAATTTACGAGCAGTACTTC
CASTPGLAGIYEQYF
>TRBD2|-|TRBJ2-5|TRBV27
TGTGCCAGCAGTCCGTCCGGACTAGCAGGAGAGACCCAGTACTTC
CASSPSGLAGETQYF
>TRBD1|-|TRBJ1-4|TRBV2
TGTGCCAGCAGGGGGACAGGGGGCTCTAATGAAAAACTGTTTTTT
CASRGTGGSNEKLFF
>TRBD2|-|TRBJ2-4|TRBV6-1
TGTGCCAGCAGTGAATTTTCTAGCGGGGGGGTAGCCAAAAACATTCAGTACTTC
CASSEFSSGGVAKNIQYF
>-|-|TRBJ1-3|TRBV9
TGTGCCAGCAGCGGTTTCTCATCGGGGTCTGGAAACACCATATATTTT
CASSGFSSGSGNTIYF
>-|-|TRBJ2-2|TRBV5-1
TGCGCCAGCAGCCCGGGACTCAACACCGGGGAGCTGTTTTTT
CASSPGLNTGELFF
>TRBD1|-|TRBJ1-2|TRBV28
TGTGCCCTCGCGGCAGGGGGCAACTATGGCTACACCTTC
CALAAGGNYGYTF
>-|-|TRBJ2-7|TRBV4-1
TGCGCCAGCAGCCAAGATCGGGAGCTCTACGAGCAGTACTTC
CASSQDRELYEQYF
>TRBD1|-|TRBJ1-1|TRBV5-1
TGCGCCAGCAGCGTTAGGACAGGGGGCACTGAAGCTTTCTTT
CASSVRTGGTEAFF
>-|-|TRBJ2-7|TRBV7-9
TGTGCCAGCAGCCCTGGGACAAGGTACGAGCAGTACTTC
CASSPGTRYEQYF
>TRBD1|few|TRBJ2-7|TRBV7-6
TGTGCCAGCAGCTTTCGACAGGGGGCCTACGAGCAGTACTTC
CASSFRQGAYEQYF
>-|-|TRBJ2-1|TRBV15
TGTGCCACCAGCAGAGATCGGGCAGGGGCAAACAATGAGCAGTTCTTC
CATSRDRAGANNEQFF
>TRBD1|few|TRBJ2-2|TRBV9
TGTGCCAGCAGCGAGACAGGGGCAGCTACCGGGGAGCTGTTTTTT
CASSETGAATGELFF
>TRBD1|-|TRBJ1-6|TRBV11-2
TGTGCCAGCAGCCCTGTGACAGGGTATAATTCACCCCTCCACTTT
CASSPVTGYNSPLHF
>TRBD1|-|TRBJ2-7|TRBV4-1
TGCGCCAGCAGCCAAGATGTTCTCGGGACAGGGGTGGTCGAGCAGTACTTC
CASSQDVLGTGVVEQYF
>-|few|TRBJ2-3|TRBV4-2
TGTGCCAGCAGCCAAGATCCGGGAGATACGCAGTATTTT
CASSQDPGDTQYF
>-|-|TRBJ2-7|TRBV11-2
TGTGCCAGCAGCCCCTTGAGGGAGCAGTACTTC
CASSPLREQYF
>-|-|TRBJ1-1|TRBV29-1
TGCAGCGTTGAGGCCCCCGGACCGGGGGTGAACACTGAAGCTTTCTTT
CSVEAPGPGVNTEAFF
>TRBD1|-|TRBJ1-5|TRBV28
TGTGCCAGCGGAGACAGGGGGAGGCCCCAGCATTTT
CASGDRGRPQHF